The rows below give T cell receptor beta chains drawn from one sample of a study of low-dose radiotherapy and immunotherapy resistance in tumors. TCRdb analysed the reads with MiXCR anew, one entry per CDR3 protein. In the table there are around 64,000 distinct CDR3 sequences, less than 30% of which are singletons. Sequencing was performed on PBMCs, taken before treatment. All receptors come from a male donor with rectosigmoid adenocarcinoma. Each CDR3 is given with its conserved first and last residue. D genes are given only for firm matches. Size is omitted from some rows. Given values are once, few, many or a class for expanded clones.

cdr3_nt: TGCGCCAGCAGCCATAGTAGGGTGGGATCACCCCTCCACTTT; cdr3_aa: CASSHSRVGSPLHF; clone_size: -; j_call: TRBJ1-6; d_call: -; cdr3_length: 14; v_call: TRBV4-3
cdr3_nt: TGTGCCAGCAGCGCCGGGTACGGGGGGAATCAGCCCCAGCATTTT; cdr3_aa: CASSAGYGGNQPQHF; clone_size: many; j_call: TRBJ1-5; d_call: -; cdr3_length: 15; v_call: TRBV21-1
cdr3_nt: TGCAGCGGAGGAGACAGGGACATTCAGTACTTC; cdr3_aa: CSGGDRDIQYF; clone_size: many; j_call: TRBJ2-4; d_call: TRBD1; cdr3_length: 11; v_call: TRBV29-1
cdr3_nt: TGCGCCAGCAGCCGTGTCTTGGCACAAAACTCTGGGGCCAACGTCCTGACTTTC; cdr3_aa: CASSRVLAQNSGANVLTF; clone_size: few; j_call: TRBJ2-6; d_call: -; cdr3_length: 18; v_call: TRBV4-1
cdr3_nt: TGCAGCCCTGTGTTGGTAGCGGGAGCGGGTGAGACCCAGTACTTC; cdr3_aa: CSPVLVAGAGETQYF; clone_size: many; j_call: TRBJ2-5; d_call: TRBD2; cdr3_length: 15; v_call: TRBV29-1
cdr3_nt: TGTGCCAGCAGTGACGGTTCTGAAGCTTTCTTT; cdr3_aa: CASSDGSEAFF; clone_size: -; j_call: TRBJ1-1; d_call: -; cdr3_length: 11; v_call: TRBV6-4
cdr3_nt: TGTGCCAGTACAAAACGGGGTGGTGGCAATCAGCCCCAGCATTTT; cdr3_aa: CASTKRGGGNQPQHF; clone_size: many; j_call: TRBJ1-5; d_call: -; cdr3_length: 15; v_call: TRBV19
cdr3_nt: TGTGCCAGCAGCTTATGGACTAGCGGCACCTACGAGCAGTACTTC; cdr3_aa: CASSLWTSGTYEQYF; clone_size: many; j_call: TRBJ2-7; d_call: TRBD2; cdr3_length: 15; v_call: TRBV11-2
cdr3_nt: TGTGCCAGCAGCACCCCGACAGGGGTGAACACTGAAGCTTTCTTT; cdr3_aa: CASSTPTGVNTEAFF; clone_size: -; j_call: TRBJ1-1; d_call: TRBD1; cdr3_length: 15; v_call: TRBV7-2
cdr3_nt: TGCAGCGCTCGGACGGCCTTCGGATCCTACAATGAGCAGTTCTTC; cdr3_aa: CSARTAFGSYNEQFF; clone_size: -; j_call: TRBJ2-1; d_call: -; cdr3_length: 15; v_call: TRBV29-1
cdr3_nt: TGTGCCACCTCCCCGGCTAGCGAGTACACAGATACGCAGTATTTT; cdr3_aa: CATSPASEYTDTQYF; clone_size: many; j_call: TRBJ2-3; d_call: -; cdr3_length: 15; v_call: TRBV9
cdr3_nt: TGTGCCAGCAGCGCTCCTAGCACAGATACGCAGTATTTT; cdr3_aa: CASSAPSTDTQYF; clone_size: many; j_call: TRBJ2-3; d_call: -; cdr3_length: 13; v_call: TRBV11-2
cdr3_nt: TGTGCCACCAGTGATTTTCGTCGGGTTGGCACAGATACGCAGTATTTT; cdr3_aa: CATSDFRRVGTDTQYF; clone_size: many; j_call: TRBJ2-3; d_call: -; cdr3_length: 16; v_call: TRBV24-1
cdr3_nt: TGCAGTGCTAGAGTAGGGACTAACGCCTACGAGCAGTACTTC; cdr3_aa: CSARVGTNAYEQYF; clone_size: many; j_call: TRBJ2-7; d_call: TRBD2; cdr3_length: 14; v_call: TRBV20-1
cdr3_nt: TGTGCCAGCAGCAAAGAAGACGGCCAAGAGACCCAGTACTTC; cdr3_aa: CASSKEDGQETQYF; clone_size: many; j_call: TRBJ2-5; d_call: -; cdr3_length: 14; v_call: TRBV21-1
cdr3_nt: TGCGCCAGCAGTTCACCCTTGTCCGGGACTAGCGTCGACTACGAGCAGTACTTC; cdr3_aa: CASSSPLSGTSVDYEQYF; clone_size: -; j_call: TRBJ2-7; d_call: TRBD2; cdr3_length: 18; v_call: TRBV10-1
cdr3_nt: TGTGCCAGCAGTTACAGGGGGCACCAAGAGACCCAGTACTTC; cdr3_aa: CASSYRGHQETQYF; clone_size: many; j_call: TRBJ2-5; d_call: TRBD1; cdr3_length: 14; v_call: TRBV6-2/TRBV6-3
cdr3_nt: TGTGCCAGCAGCCCCAGTATACCGGCAACTAATGAAAAACTGTTTTTT; cdr3_aa: CASSPSIPATNEKLFF; clone_size: -; j_call: TRBJ1-4; d_call: -; cdr3_length: 16; v_call: TRBV7-2
cdr3_nt: TGTGCCAGCAGCCAAGATGGGGCGGTTCAGCCCCAGCATTTT; cdr3_aa: CASSQDGAVQPQHF; clone_size: many; j_call: TRBJ1-5; d_call: -; cdr3_length: 14; v_call: TRBV4-2
cdr3_nt: TGTGCCAGCAGTCTTGGGTCGGGAACCTATAATTCACCCCTCCACTTT; cdr3_aa: CASSLGSGTYNSPLHF; clone_size: many; j_call: TRBJ1-6; d_call: -; cdr3_length: 16; v_call: TRBV28
cdr3_nt: TGTGCCAGCAGCTTATCAGGGCATGAGCAGTTCTTC; cdr3_aa: CASSLSGHEQFF; clone_size: many; j_call: TRBJ2-1; d_call: -; cdr3_length: 12; v_call: TRBV7-9
cdr3_nt: TGTGCCAGCAGCCAAGAAGGGGTGACTAGGAAGACCCAGTACTTC; cdr3_aa: CASSQEGVTRKTQYF; clone_size: many; j_call: TRBJ2-5; d_call: -; cdr3_length: 15; v_call: TRBV3-1
cdr3_nt: TGCAGCGTTGGGAGGGGAGTGACAGGGCGCGGCTACACCTTC; cdr3_aa: CSVGRGVTGRGYTF; clone_size: many; j_call: TRBJ1-2; d_call: TRBD1; cdr3_length: 14; v_call: TRBV29-1
cdr3_nt: TGCGCCAGCAGCTTGGCCCAGACAACGGGAGGCTACACCTTC; cdr3_aa: CASSLAQTTGGYTF; clone_size: once; j_call: TRBJ1-2; d_call: -; cdr3_length: 14; v_call: TRBV5-1
cdr3_nt: TGTGCCAGTAGTAGAGGACAGGGACTGAATGAAAACACTGAAGCTTTCTTT; cdr3_aa: CASSRGQGLNENTEAFF; clone_size: many; j_call: TRBJ1-1; d_call: TRBD1; cdr3_length: 17; v_call: TRBV19
cdr3_nt: TGTGCCGGGCGTGGACAGGGGCAGAATCAGCCCCAGCATTTT; cdr3_aa: CAGRGQGQNQPQHF; clone_size: -; j_call: TRBJ1-5; d_call: TRBD1; cdr3_length: 14; v_call: TRBV6-2/TRBV6-3
cdr3_nt: TGTGCCAGCAGCTCAAGCCCCGGGACTAGCGTTAATGAGCAGTTCTTC; cdr3_aa: CASSSSPGTSVNEQFF; clone_size: many; j_call: TRBJ2-1; d_call: TRBD2; cdr3_length: 16; v_call: TRBV11-2
cdr3_nt: TGTGCCAGCAGCTTAATTCTAGCGGGAACAGATACGCAGTATTTT; cdr3_aa: CASSLILAGTDTQYF; clone_size: few; j_call: TRBJ2-3; d_call: TRBD2; cdr3_length: 15; v_call: TRBV7-3
cdr3_nt: TGTGCCAGTAGCCTCTCGGGACGGCAGCCCCAGCATTTT; cdr3_aa: CASSLSGRQPQHF; clone_size: many; j_call: TRBJ1-5; d_call: -; cdr3_length: 13; v_call: TRBV19
cdr3_nt: TGTGCCAGCAGCTTAGTTGGTCAGAACACTGAAGCTTTCTTT; cdr3_aa: CASSLVGQNTEAFF; clone_size: many; j_call: TRBJ1-1; d_call: -; cdr3_length: 14; v_call: TRBV7-2
cdr3_nt: TGCGCCAGCAGCCCCTTGGGACAGGGGGAGGAGACCCAGTACTTC; cdr3_aa: CASSPLGQGEETQYF; clone_size: many; j_call: TRBJ2-5; d_call: TRBD1; cdr3_length: 15; v_call: TRBV4-3
cdr3_nt: TGTGCCAGCGGACGACAGGGGACCTATGGCTACACCTTC; cdr3_aa: CASGRQGTYGYTF; clone_size: many; j_call: TRBJ1-2; d_call: TRBD1; cdr3_length: 13; v_call: TRBV2
cdr3_nt: TGTGCCAGCAGGACAGCCAGCGGAGGCTACACCTTC; cdr3_aa: CASRTASGGYTF; clone_size: -; j_call: TRBJ1-2; d_call: -; cdr3_length: 12; v_call: TRBV3-1
cdr3_nt: TGCGCCAGCAGCGTTTCAGGGTTCGGAGAGACCCAGTACTTC; cdr3_aa: CASSVSGFGETQYF; clone_size: many; j_call: TRBJ2-5; d_call: -; cdr3_length: 14; v_call: TRBV5-1
cdr3_nt: TGTGCCAGCAGCAGTACAGGGATGGAGACCCAGTACTTC; cdr3_aa: CASSSTGMETQYF; clone_size: many; j_call: TRBJ2-5; d_call: -; cdr3_length: 13; v_call: TRBV5-4
cdr3_nt: TGTGCCTGGAGAGCTCCTACCGGGACAGCAGCCTACGAGCAGTACTTC; cdr3_aa: CAWRAPTGTAAYEQYF; clone_size: -; j_call: TRBJ2-7; d_call: TRBD1; cdr3_length: 16; v_call: TRBV30
cdr3_nt: TGTGCCAGCAGCTTGGACCCTGGGGAGACCCAGTACTTC; cdr3_aa: CASSLDPGETQYF; clone_size: -; j_call: TRBJ2-5; d_call: -; cdr3_length: 13; v_call: TRBV5-3
cdr3_nt: TGCGCCAGCAGCTTGGACGGGATTTACAATGAGCAGTTCTTC; cdr3_aa: CASSLDGIYNEQFF; clone_size: few; j_call: TRBJ2-1; d_call: -; cdr3_length: 14; v_call: TRBV5-1
cdr3_nt: TGTGCCAGCAGACTAGCGGGAGCGCAGTTCTTC; cdr3_aa: CASRLAGAQFF; clone_size: once; j_call: TRBJ2-1; d_call: TRBD2; cdr3_length: 11; v_call: TRBV27
cdr3_nt: TGTGCCAGCAGTCTGAGACTGAACACTGAAGCTTTCTTT; cdr3_aa: CASSLRLNTEAFF; clone_size: many; j_call: TRBJ1-1; d_call: -; cdr3_length: 13; v_call: TRBV12-3/TRBV12-4
cdr3_nt: TGTGCCAGCAGGTCCCACTTTAGCGGGGGGCCCTCAACCGGGGAGCTGTTTTTT; cdr3_aa: CASRSHFSGGPSTGELFF; clone_size: -; j_call: TRBJ2-2; d_call: TRBD2; cdr3_length: 18; v_call: TRBV27
cdr3_nt: TGTGCCAGCGAGAAGCGGGGGAGCTCCTACAATGAGCAGTTCTTC; cdr3_aa: CASEKRGSSYNEQFF; clone_size: many; j_call: TRBJ2-1; d_call: TRBD2; cdr3_length: 15; v_call: TRBV28
cdr3_nt: TGTGCCAGTAGTACGCGACAGGATACGCAGTATTTT; cdr3_aa: CASSTRQDTQYF; clone_size: -; j_call: TRBJ2-3; d_call: -; cdr3_length: 12; v_call: TRBV19
cdr3_nt: TGCGCCAGCAGCCAAGTGACAGGGAGTCGAGCGGGGTTCTACAATGAGCAGTTCTTC; cdr3_aa: CASSQVTGSRAGFYNEQFF; clone_size: -; j_call: TRBJ2-1; d_call: -; cdr3_length: 19; v_call: TRBV4-3
cdr3_nt: TGTGCCAGCAGCACCCGGGGACAGGGGCTCGATGAGCAGTTCTTC; cdr3_aa: CASSTRGQGLDEQFF; clone_size: many; j_call: TRBJ2-1; d_call: TRBD1; cdr3_length: 15; v_call: TRBV7-9
cdr3_nt: TGTGCCAGCAGTTCCAGGGGGCCTGGGGCCAACGTCCTGACTTTC; cdr3_aa: CASSSRGPGANVLTF; clone_size: many; j_call: TRBJ2-6; d_call: TRBD1; cdr3_length: 15; v_call: TRBV28
cdr3_nt: TGTGCCAGCAGTTTCGACAGGGGGGCCTACGAGCAGTACTTC; cdr3_aa: CASSFDRGAYEQYF; clone_size: medium-sized; j_call: TRBJ2-7; d_call: TRBD1; cdr3_length: 14; v_call: TRBV6-5
cdr3_nt: TGTGCCAGCAGCACCTACCAAGAGACCCAGTACTTC; cdr3_aa: CASSTYQETQYF; clone_size: many; j_call: TRBJ2-5; d_call: -; cdr3_length: 12; v_call: TRBV18
cdr3_nt: TGTGCCAGCAGTGAACAGGCCACTAACTATGGCTACACCTTC; cdr3_aa: CASSEQATNYGYTF; clone_size: many; j_call: TRBJ1-2; d_call: -; cdr3_length: 14; v_call: TRBV25-1
cdr3_nt: TGTGCCAGCAGCTTGATGGGGACAGAAGGGGCCGAGCAGTACTTC; cdr3_aa: CASSLMGTEGAEQYF; clone_size: -; j_call: TRBJ2-7; d_call: TRBD1; cdr3_length: 15; v_call: TRBV5-5
cdr3_nt: TGCAGCGTCGACTGGACAGTAGAGGGGACCCAGTACTTC; cdr3_aa: CSVDWTVEGTQYF; clone_size: -; j_call: TRBJ2-5; d_call: -; cdr3_length: 13; v_call: TRBV29-1
cdr3_nt: TGCAGTGCTAGAGAGGGAGTTCTAAGCAATCAGCCCCAGCATTTT; cdr3_aa: CSAREGVLSNQPQHF; clone_size: many; j_call: TRBJ1-5; d_call: -; cdr3_length: 15; v_call: TRBV20-1
cdr3_nt: TGTGCCAGCAGTTCCTGGTGGGGTCAGCCCCAGCATTTT; cdr3_aa: CASSSWWGQPQHF; clone_size: many; j_call: TRBJ1-5; d_call: -; cdr3_length: 13; v_call: TRBV2
cdr3_nt: TGCAGCGTTGGGTATGGGTCTGAAGCTTTCTTT; cdr3_aa: CSVGYGSEAFF; clone_size: many; j_call: TRBJ1-1; d_call: -; cdr3_length: 11; v_call: TRBV29-1
cdr3_nt: TGTGCCAGCAGCGGGGGACAGGGGGCGGGTCAGCCCCAGCATTTT; cdr3_aa: CASSGGQGAGQPQHF; clone_size: many; j_call: TRBJ1-5; d_call: TRBD1; cdr3_length: 15; v_call: TRBV7-8
cdr3_nt: TGTGCCAGCAGCTCGGGACAGGGCATGGCCGGGGAGCTGTTTTTT; cdr3_aa: CASSSGQGMAGELFF; clone_size: many; j_call: TRBJ2-2; d_call: TRBD1; cdr3_length: 15; v_call: TRBV7-2
cdr3_nt: TGTGCCAGCAGCGTAGGATTAGTGAATGAGCAGTTCTTC; cdr3_aa: CASSVGLVNEQFF; clone_size: many; j_call: TRBJ2-1; d_call: -; cdr3_length: 13; v_call: TRBV9